The clone carrying this T cell receptor (beta chain) was found many times. The antigen remains undetermined. The entry originates in a study of blood T cells in healthy people across ages. Each donor's blood draw was 8.5 to 10 milliliters of peripheral blood. The second PCR ran about 6 to 11 cycles with a sample-barcoded 5' primer and J-beta primers. Each CDR3 protein is one row after TCRdb ran MiXCR on the 5' RACE reads. The data hold some 730,000 distinct CDR3 sequences, with 22% observed a single time. Whole-study findings and limits: The unsorted PBMCs prevented any conclusive comparison of naive versus antigen-experienced cells. Correlation between TCR beta diversity and naive T cell percentage was strong.

Trimming stripped 3 bases from V and 2 bases from J, with 14 bases between. The germline V gene encodes CDR1 MGHRA and CDR2 YSYEKL. There are 15 residues in the CDR3. The receptor was derived from a man in his 70s in good health. The chain carries TRBV4-1 and TRBJ2-7; weak D call: TRBD1 (5 bases). Sequencing was done on a sample of blood. The CDR3, as DNA: TGCGCCAGCAGCCACCCACATCAGGGCACCTACGAGCAGTACTTC. It is translated as CASSHPHQGTYEQYF.